Listed here are 13 T cell receptor delta chains from one sample, sequenced in a study of Vδ1+ human thymocytes. The template was reverse-transcribed extracted RNA. CDR3 amplicons came from multiplex PCR with pooled V-gene forward and constant-region reverse primers. TCRdb used CATT to re-call clones from the multiplex PCR reads. Seen here are 20,000 to 25,000 delta-chain clones, approximately 32% observed once, and the top ten hold roughly 1.5%. Whole-study findings and limits: Thymic TRG and TRD repertoires appeared highly polyclonal.

Their specific antigens are unknown. The sequenced material came from Vdelta1+ gamma-delta thymocytes from the thymus. The subset is: FACS-sorted CD3+ TCRalphabeta- TCRVdelta1+ TCRVdelta2- thymocytes. The receptors stem from a boy younger than two who had congenital heart surgery.

The chain couples TRDV1 to TRDJ1; no firm D call. CDR3 length: 20 amino acids. Trimming left V 0 bases short and J 0 bases short, with 23 bases between. Germline CDR1 TSWWSYY, CDR2 QGS. This CDR3 is CALGELPSRLPSQYTDKLIF. DNA for the CDR3: TGTGCTCTTGGGGAACTACCCTCACGGCTACCCTCTCAGTACACCGATAAACTCATCTTT.

The chain is built from TRDV1 and TRDJ1, with TRDD3 as a possible D gene (5 bases). Germline V gene data show CDR1 as TSWWSYY and CDR2 as QGS. Deletions cut 4 bases from V and 3 bases from J, with 33 bases between. This CDR3 comprises 21 residues. The CDR3 region is CALGGPPRYGLVSIGSDKLIF. The CDR3 DNA reads as TGTGCTCTTGGGGGCCCCCCGCGGTACGGACTGGTATCCATCGGGTCCGATAAACTCATCTTT.

As to this clone: A junction boundary mismatches the germline segment, possibly from a read error. V and J are TRDV1 and TRDJ1, with D perhaps matching TRDD2 (6 bases). There are 20 residues in the CDR3. CDR1 is TSWWSYY and CDR2 is QGS in the germline V gene. The CDR3 spells CALGDHRLPEREWYTYKLIF. The DNA of the CDR3 is TGTGCTCTTGGGGACCATCGCCTTCCCGAGAGGGAGTGGTACACCTATAAACTCATCTTT.

Turning to this clone: The sample has other DNA sequences that encode this CDR3 too. The chain combines TRDV1 with TRDJ1; TRDD2 matches at 9 bases. Germline assignment: CDR1 TSWWSYY and CDR2 QGS. The CDR3 has 20 residues. V trimming: 0 bases; J trimming: 0 bases; junction bases outside the gene matches: 14. CDR3 loop: CALGELLSLPTLCYTDKLIF. In nucleotides, the CDR3 is TGTGCTCTTGGGGAACTCCTTTCCCTTCCTACGTTATGTTACACCGATAAACTCATCTTT.

The chain carries TRDV1 and TRDJ1; 12 nucleotides align to TRDD3. CDR1 and CDR2 from the germline V gene are TSWWSYY and QGS. This CDR3 has 22 amino acids. With 0 bases clipped from V and 8 bases from J, the junction kept 25 bases outside the gene matches. The CDR3 nucleotides read TGTGCTCTTGGGGAACTTCCTAAACTACTGGGGGATACTGTTGTTCCCCAGCCGAAACTCATCTTT. This gives the protein CALGELPKLLGDTVVPQPKLIF.

The rearrangement uses TRDV2 and TRDJ1; 11 bases agree with TRDD3. There are 19 residues in the CDR3. V was clipped by 9 bases and J by 9 bases; unmatched bases: 29. The V gene's germline CDR1 is GEAIGNYY and CDR2 EKD. The CDR3 region is CATPDPLQVWGILFEELIF. The CDR3 coding sequence is TGTGCCACCCCTGATCCGCTTCAAGTCTGGGGGATACTGTTTGAGGAACTCATCTTT.

This clone was found a few times. V is TRDV1 and J is TRDJ1, with 10 bases fitting TRDD3. Per germline, CDR1 TSWWSYY and CDR2 QGS. V was clipped by 2 bases and J by 0 bases; unmatched bases: 21. The CDR3 has 22 residues. The CDR3 bases are TGTGCTCTTGGGGAAATAGGGGCGGCCACCGGACTGGGGGATCCGTACACCGATAAACTCATCTTT. Translation gives CALGEIGAATGLGDPYTDKLIF.

V gene TRDV1 combines with J gene TRDJ1, with 9 positions matching TRDD3. The CDR3 runs 15 residues. Germline CDR1 and CDR2: TSWWSYY and QGS. With V trimmed by 2 bases and J by 4 bases, 5 bases remained unmatched. The CDR3: CALGEKGGYFDKLIF. The DNA for the CDR3 is TGTGCTCTTGGGGAAAAGGGGGGATACTTCGATAAACTCATCTTT.

This clone was counted only a few times. The chain is built from TRDV1 and TRDJ1; possibly TRDD2 or TRDD3 for D (6 bases each). This CDR3 is 23 amino acids long. Germline V gene sequence: CDR1 TSWWSYY, CDR2 QGS. V gave up 1 base and J gave up 0 bases, with 33 bases separating them. The CDR3 spells CALGEPRPSEVGGDPLYTDKLIF. The CDR3 region has the DNA TGTGCTCTTGGGGAACCCCGGCCTTCCGAGGTTGGGGGTGACCCACTGTACACCGATAAACTCATCTTT.

The rearrangement links TRDV1 to TRDJ1; 13 nucleotides line up with TRDD3. This CDR3 is 26 amino acids long. Germline CDR1 reads TSWWSYY; CDR2 reads QGS. Losses at the gene ends were 4 bases for V and 7 bases for J; bases not matched to a gene: 39. The CDR3 DNA reads TGTGCTCTTGGGGGCCGAGCCGTCCTAGGTCCTTCGTCCGACGTACTGGGGGATACGCTCTCCTGTAAACTCATCTTT. It codes for CALGGRAVLGPSSDVLGDTLSCKLIF.

Within the sample, this clone is medium-sized. The V call is TRDV1, the J call TRDJ1; 10 bases are shared with TRDD3. CDR1 is TSWWSYY and CDR2 is QGS in the germline V gene. Trimming cost V 4 bases and J 4 bases; bases outside gene matches: 15. CDR3 length equals 18 residues. The chain's CDR3 is CALGVSLVGDTGGDKLIF. CDR3 in DNA: TGTGCTCTTGGGGTCTCATTGGTGGGGGATACCGGGGGCGATAAACTCATCTTT.

As for this clone: This may come from a read error, since a much larger clone is one base off. The J gene is TRDJ1, the V gene TRDV1; 7 bases map to TRDD3. The CDR3 is 19 residues long. The V gene's germline CDR1 is TSWWSYY and CDR2 QGS. CDR3 sequence (DNA): TGTGCTCTTGGGCAACTTCCAGTCACGTACTGGGGAAGTACCGATAAACTCATCTTT. Translating gives CALGQLPVTYWGSTDKLIF.

A word on this clone: A much larger clone lies one base from this, so it may be a read error. This chain uses TRDV1 with TRDJ1; 8 bases are a match to TRDD3. The CDR3 sequence is 18 residues long. J gave up 3 bases and V 3 bases, and 15 bases lay outside the gene matches. The germline V gene has CDR1 TSWWSYY and CDR2 QGS. CDR3 in amino acids: CALGDYPDVLGASDKLIF. The CDR3 DNA reads as TGTGCTCTTGGGGACTACCCCGACGTACTGGGGGCCTCCGATAAACTCATCTTT.